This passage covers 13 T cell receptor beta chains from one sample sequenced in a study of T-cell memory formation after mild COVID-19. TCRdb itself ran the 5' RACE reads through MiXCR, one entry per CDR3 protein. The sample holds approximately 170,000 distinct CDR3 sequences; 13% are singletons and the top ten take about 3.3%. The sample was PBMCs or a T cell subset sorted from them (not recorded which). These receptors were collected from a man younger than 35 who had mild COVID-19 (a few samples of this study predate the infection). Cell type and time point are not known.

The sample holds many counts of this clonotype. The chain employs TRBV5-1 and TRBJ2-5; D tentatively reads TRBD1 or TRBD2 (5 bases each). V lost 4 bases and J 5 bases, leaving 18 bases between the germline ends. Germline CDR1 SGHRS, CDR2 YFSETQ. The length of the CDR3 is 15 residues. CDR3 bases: TGCGCCAGCAGCACCCGGGACCCCCTGGGCGAGACCCAGTACTTC. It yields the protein CASSTRDPLGETQYF.

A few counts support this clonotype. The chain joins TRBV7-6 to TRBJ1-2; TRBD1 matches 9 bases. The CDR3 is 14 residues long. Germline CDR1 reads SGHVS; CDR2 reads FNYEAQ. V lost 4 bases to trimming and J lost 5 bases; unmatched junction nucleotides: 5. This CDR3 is CASSSGQGEYGYTF. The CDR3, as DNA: TGTGCCAGCAGCTCGGGACAGGGAGAGTATGGCTACACCTTC.

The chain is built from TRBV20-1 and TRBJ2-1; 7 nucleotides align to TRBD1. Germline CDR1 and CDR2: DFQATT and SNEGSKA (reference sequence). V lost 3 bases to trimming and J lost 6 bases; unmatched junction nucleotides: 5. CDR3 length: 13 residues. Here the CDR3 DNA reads TGCAGTGCTAGGGCCCCAGGGGGCAATGAGCAGTTCTTC. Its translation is CSARAPGGNEQFF.

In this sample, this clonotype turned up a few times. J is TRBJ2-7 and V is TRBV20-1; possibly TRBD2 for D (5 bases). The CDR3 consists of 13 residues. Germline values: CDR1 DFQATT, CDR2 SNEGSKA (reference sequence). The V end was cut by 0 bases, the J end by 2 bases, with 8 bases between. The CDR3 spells CSARDPGTYEQYV. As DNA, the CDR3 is TGCAGTGCTAGAGACCCGGGGACCTACGAGCAGTACGTC.

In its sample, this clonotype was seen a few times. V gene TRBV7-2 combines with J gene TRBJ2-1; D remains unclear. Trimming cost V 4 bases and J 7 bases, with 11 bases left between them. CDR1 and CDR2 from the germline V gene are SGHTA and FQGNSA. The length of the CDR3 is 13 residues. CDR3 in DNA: TGTGCCAGCAGCTCTCTCGTCGCGAATGAGCAGTTCTTC. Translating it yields CASSSLVANEQFF. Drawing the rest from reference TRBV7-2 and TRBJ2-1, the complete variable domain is GAGVSQSPSNKVTEKGKDVELRCDPISGHTALYWYRQSLGQGLEFLIYFQGNSAPDKSGLPSDRFSAERTGGSVSTLTIQRTQQEDSAVYLCASSSLVANEQFFGPGTRLTVL.

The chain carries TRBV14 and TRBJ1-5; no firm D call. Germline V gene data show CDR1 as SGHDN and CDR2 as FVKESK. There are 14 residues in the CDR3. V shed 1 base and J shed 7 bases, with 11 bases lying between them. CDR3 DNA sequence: TGTGCCAGCAGCCAAGGGATCGCGGGGCAGCCCCAGCATTTT. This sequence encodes CASSQGIAGQPQHF. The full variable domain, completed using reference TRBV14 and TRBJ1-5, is EAGVTQFPSHSVIEKGQTVTLRCDPISGHDNLYWYRRVMGKEIKFLLHFVKESKQDESGMPNNRFLAERTGGTYSTLKVQPAELEDSGVYFCASSQGIAGQPQHFGDGTRLSIL.

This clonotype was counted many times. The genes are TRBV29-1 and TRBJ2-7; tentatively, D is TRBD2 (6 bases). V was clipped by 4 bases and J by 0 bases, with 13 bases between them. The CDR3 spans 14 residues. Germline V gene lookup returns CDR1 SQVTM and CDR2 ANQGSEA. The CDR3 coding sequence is TGCAGCGTTGGGAACGGGGGTCACTCCTACGAGCAGTACTTC. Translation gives CSVGNGGHSYEQYF.

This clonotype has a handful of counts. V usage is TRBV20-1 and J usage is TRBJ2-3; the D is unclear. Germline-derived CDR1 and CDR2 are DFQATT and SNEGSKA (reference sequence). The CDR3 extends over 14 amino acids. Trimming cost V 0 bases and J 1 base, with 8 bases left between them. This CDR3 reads CSARDSRGTDTQYF. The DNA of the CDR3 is TGCAGTGCTAGAGATAGCCGGGGCACAGATACGCAGTATTTT.

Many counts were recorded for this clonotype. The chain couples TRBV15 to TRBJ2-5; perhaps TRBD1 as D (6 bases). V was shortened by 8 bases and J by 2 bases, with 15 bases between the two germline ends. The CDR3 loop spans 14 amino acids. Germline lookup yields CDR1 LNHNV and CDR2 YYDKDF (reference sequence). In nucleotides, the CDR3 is TGTGCCACCGGTATTGGACAGCTGCAAGAGACCCAGTACTTC. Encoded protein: CATGIGQLQETQYF.

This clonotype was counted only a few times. For the CDR3, the DNA is TGCGCCAGCAGCATCGCTGGACAGGGCGGTGGGACCCAGTACTTC. It encodes CASSIAGQGGGTQYF. The chain carries TRBV5-1 and TRBJ2-5, with TRBD1 matching 8 bases. Germline V gene data show CDR1 as SGHRS and CDR2 as YFSETQ. This CDR3 is 15 amino acids long. The V gene end was trimmed by 4 bases and the J gene end by 7 bases; junction bases not matched to a gene: 12.

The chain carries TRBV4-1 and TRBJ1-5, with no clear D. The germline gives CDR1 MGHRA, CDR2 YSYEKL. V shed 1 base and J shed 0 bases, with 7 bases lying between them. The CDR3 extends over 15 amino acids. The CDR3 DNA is TGCGCCAGCAGCCAAGTTGGCGCTAGCAATCAGCCCCAGCATTTT. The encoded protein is CASSQVGASNQPQHF.

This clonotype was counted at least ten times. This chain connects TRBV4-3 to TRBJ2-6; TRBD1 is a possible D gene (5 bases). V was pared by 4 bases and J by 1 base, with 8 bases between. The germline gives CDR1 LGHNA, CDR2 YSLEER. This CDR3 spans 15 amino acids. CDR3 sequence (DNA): TGCGCCAGCAGCCGTCAGGGTTCTGGGGCCAACGTCCTGACTTTC. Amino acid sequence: CASSRQGSGANVLTF.

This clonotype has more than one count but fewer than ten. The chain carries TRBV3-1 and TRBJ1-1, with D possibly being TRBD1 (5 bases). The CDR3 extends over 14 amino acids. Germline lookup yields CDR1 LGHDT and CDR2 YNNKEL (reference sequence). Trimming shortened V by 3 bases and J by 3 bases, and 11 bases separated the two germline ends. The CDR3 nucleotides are TGTGCCAGCAGCCACAGGGCGGCAGACACTGAAGCTTTCTTT. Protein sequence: CASSHRAADTEAFF.